This T cell receptor beta chain was documented in a study of T cell responses to AZD1222 COVID-19 vaccine. Turning to the study itself: Pooling of second doses given at about 4 or about 12 weeks was done.

CDR1 is LNHNV, CDR2 YYDKDF, per germline (reference sequence). This CDR3 is built from 16 residues. V was pared by 1 base and J by 5 bases, with 18 bases between. Profiled with immunoSEQ multiplex PCR; TCRdb holds only in-frame clones, not every one. In the table there are about 130,000 clones, about 87% of which are singletons. The chain joins TRBV15 to TRBJ2-7, with a weak D call TRBD2 (5 bases). Sequenced here: peripheral blood, sampled on day 0 of AZD1222 vaccination. This TCR came from an adult in good health. The CDR3 region has the DNA TGTGCCACCAGCAGAGCCATAGCGCCCGGCCAGGACGAGCAGTACTTC. Its protein product is CATSRAIAPGQDEQYF. The full variable domain, with the rest looked up from reference TRBV15 and TRBJ2-7, is DAMVIQNPRYQVTQFGKPVTLSCSQTLNHNVMYWYQQKSSQAPKLLFHYYDKDFNNEADTPDNFQSRRPNTSFCFLDIRSPGLGDTAMYLCATSRAIAPGQDEQYFGPGTRLTVT.